This T cell receptor (beta chain) appears in the sequencing data of a study of Ad26.COV2.S vaccination and SARS-CoV-2 variants. With 1 base removed from V and 6 bases from J, the gap between germline ends came to 13 bases. Germline CDR1 and CDR2: KGHSH and LQKENI. The CDR3 has 16 residues. Clones were sequenced by immunoSEQ multiplex PCR, and TCRdb holds only the in-frame ones, with some missing. The repertoire holds hundreds of thousands of clones, with roughly nine tenths as singletons. The sample consisted of peripheral blood, taken after recovery from COVID-19. The TCR comes from a human donor who had recovered from COVID-19. V usage is TRBV18 and J usage is TRBJ1-6; no firm D call. The CDR3 is CASSPRPTDLNSPLHF. CDR3 nucleotides: TGTGCCAGCTCACCACGCCCTACAGACCTTAATTCACCCCTCCACTTT.